This is a list of T cell receptor beta chains from one sample in a study of T cells after posttransplantation cyclophosphamide. Measured with immunoSEQ multiplex PCR; TCRdb has only the in-frame clones, and not every one. The sample includes 45,000 to 65,000 clones, roughly 84% of them seen just once. The sequenced sample was PBMCs. These receptors were taken from a man aged 25 to 40 with a blood cancer, CMV-positive, and with a related stem cell donor. Both conserved end residues are part of each CDR3.

V gene: TRBV7-6; CDR3 protein: CASSLMAGSPLHF
V gene: TRBV28; CDR3 protein: CASRDRGTEAFF
V gene: TRBV7-6; CDR3 protein: CASSLVQGAETQYF
V gene: TRBV5-1; CDR3 protein: CASFSGSGKETQYF
V gene: TRBV11-2; CDR3 protein: CASSLKVGTSGRGRFF
V gene: TRBV4-1; CDR3 protein: CASSRVRQEAGYTF
V gene: TRBV7-2; CDR3 protein: CASSPGTDYGYTF
V gene: TRBV7-8; CDR3 protein: CASSPLRIYEQYF
V gene: TRBV28; CDR3 protein: CASGRNGYTF
V gene: TRBV7-9; CDR3 protein: CASSQDRGLETQYF
V gene: TRBV25-1; CDR3 protein: CASSEGGRYGYTF
V gene: TRBV9; CDR3 protein: CASSVGPRTGGENTEAFF
V gene: TRBV2; CDR3 protein: CASTTGPTEAFF
V gene: TRBV11-3; CDR3 protein: CASSRTGPNTEAFF
V gene: TRBV7-9; CDR3 protein: CASSLEGQGSTEAFF
V gene: TRBV7-2; CDR3 protein: CASRGGAGGRTGELFF
V gene: TRBV14; CDR3 protein: CASSQVTQSTIYF
V gene: TRBV7-2; CDR3 protein: CASSSPGQRLIAKNIQYF
V gene: TRBV28; CDR3 protein: CASSTNRDAQPQHF
V gene: TRBV30; CDR3 protein: CAWRPTGVGELFF
V gene: TRBV5-6; CDR3 protein: CASMEPYSSYEQYF
V gene: TRBV11-3; CDR3 protein: CASSLVEGLAGGPSQETQYF